This T cell receptor (beta chain) was identified in a study of post-analysis software for immune sequencing data. For the study at large: The patients showed relapsing-remitting, secondary progressive and progressive-relapsing multiple sclerosis courses.

Unique molecular identifiers were built into the TCR beta cDNA libraries. From approximately 0.95 to 9.8 million T cells, roughly 530,000 cDNA molecules were obtained. TCRdb called the PCR reads again in MiXCR, with one record for every CDR3 protein. The sample contains approximately 690,000 distinct CDR3 sequences, 55% to 70% of which appear only once. This CDR3 contains 16 residues. The trim removed 3 bases at V and 0 bases at J, leaving 4 bases unmatched. Study results and caveats: TRBV5-6, TRBV5-1 and TRBV20-1 were among roughly five TRBV segments more frequent in patients than controls. Normalized Chao1 diversity in multiple sclerosis patients fell significantly below that of controls. F measure clustering grouped samples strongly by preparation batch.

A word on this clonotype: Antigen: not known.

The sequenced sample was blood. The sequence came from a girl aged 2 to 9 with multiple sclerosis. This sequence joins TRBV12-3 or TRBV12-4 and TRBJ2-1; 8 bases line up with TRBD1. CDR3 residues: CASSFGGQGSYNEQFF. The CDR3 DNA reads as TGTGCCAGCAGTTTCGGAGGACAGGGCTCCTACAATGAGCAGTTCTTC.